Presented here are 17 T cell receptor beta chains from one specimen sequenced in a study of CD8 T cells in Susac syndrome. Reverse transcription of roughly 0.45 to 1 ug RNA used random hexamers. TCRdb ran MiXCR on the immunoSEQ multiplex PCR reads and lists one entry per CDR3 protein. The sample holds some 110,000 distinct CDR3 sequences; 96% are singletons and the top ten take about 0.13%. The source material was CD4+ T cells from PBMCs. Receptors originate from a human donor with Susac syndrome.

This sequence joins TRBV5-1 and TRBJ2-1; D perhaps matches TRBD1 (6 bases). The V end was cut by 4 bases, the J end by 5 bases, with 19 bases between. The CDR3 runs 16 residues. CDR1 is SGHRS and CDR2 is YFSETQ in the germline V gene. CDR3 in amino acids: CASSPNPQGRDNEQFF. CDR3 in DNA: TGCGCCAGCAGCCCGAACCCACAGGGAAGGGACAATGAGCAGTTCTTC. Full variable domain (outside the CDR3, taken from reference TRBV5-1 and TRBJ2-1): KAGVTQTPRYLIKTRGQQVTLSCSPISGHRSVSWYQQTPGQGLQFLFEYFSETQRNKGNFPGRFSGRQFSNSRSEMNVSTLELGDSALYLCASSPNPQGRDNEQFFGPGTRLTVL.

The sample holds one count of this clonotype. The chain links TRBV2 to TRBJ2-7, with D unclear. Deletions cut 3 bases from V and 2 bases from J, with 8 bases between. Germline V gene lookup returns CDR1 SNHLY and CDR2 FYNNEI. The CDR3 loop spans 13 amino acids. The CDR3: CASSDKRPYEQYF. In DNA form, the CDR3 reads TGTGCCAGCAGTGATAAGCGACCCTACGAGCAGTACTTC.

The V gene is TRBV12-3 or TRBV12-4, the J gene TRBJ2-7; TRBD2 aligns across 15 bases. V lost 6 bases, J lost 3 bases, and 12 bases stayed unmatched. The CDR3 length is 18 residues. The CDR3 coding sequence is TGTGCCAGCAGCGCGGGACTAGCGGGAGGTTTTCCGCACTACGAGCAGTACTTC. Amino acid sequence: CASSAGLAGGFPHYEQYF.

The V call is TRBV2, the J call TRBJ2-3; 7 nucleotides line up with TRBD1. CDR1 is SNHLY and CDR2 is FYNNEI in the germline V gene. The CDR3 runs 15 residues. The trim removed 0 bases at V and 0 bases at J, leaving 0 bases unmatched. The CDR3 spells CASSEAGGSTDTQYF. CDR3 nucleotide sequence: TGTGCCAGCAGTGAAGCAGGGGGCAGCACAGATACGCAGTATTTT.

Only a few counts were recorded for this clonotype. The chain has TRBV3-1 and TRBJ2-7, with 7 bases matching TRBD1. With V trimmed by 5 bases and J by 3 bases, 4 bases remained unmatched. Germline assignment: CDR1 LGHDT and CDR2 YNNKEL (reference sequence). The CDR3 has 13 amino acids. The CDR3 region is CASSSGTVYEQYF. The CDR3, as DNA: TGTGCCAGCAGCTCCGGGACAGTCTACGAGCAGTACTTC.

J is TRBJ1-1 and V is TRBV6-5; TRBD1 is a possible D gene (5 bases). Germline CDR1 is MNHEY and CDR2 is SVGAGI. CDR3 length: 15 amino acids. V lost 7 bases and J lost 2, with 17 bases in between. The CDR3 coding sequence is TGTGCCAGCAACTTAGATCCGGGACTTAACACTGAAGCTTTCTTT. Encoded protein: CASNLDPGLNTEAFF.

The chain couples TRBV20-1 to TRBJ2-7, with 12 positions matching TRBD2. The CDR3 has 15 residues. The germline gives CDR1 DFQATT, CDR2 SNEGSKA (reference sequence). V lost 6 bases and J lost 0; bases outside the gene matches: 6. This CDR3 is CSAAPGLAGSYEQYF. CDR3 nucleotides: TGCAGTGCAGCCCCGGGACTAGCGGGCTCCTACGAGCAGTACTTC.

V gene TRBV20-1 combines with J gene TRBJ2-1; 7 bases align to TRBD2. This CDR3 has 13 residues. Germline V gene data show CDR1 as DFQATT and CDR2 as SNEGSKA (reference sequence). V was clipped by 4 bases and J by 5 bases; unmatched bases: 5. The CDR3 sequence: CSAKAGPHNEQFF. The CDR3 coding sequence is TGCAGTGCTAAAGCGGGACCACACAATGAGCAGTTCTTC.

This clonotype was seen once. This chain joins TRBV18 and TRBJ2-1; 7 nucleotides align to TRBD1. Germline V gives CDR1 KGHSH, CDR2 LQKENI. Losses at the gene ends were 0 bases for V and 7 bases for J; bases not matched to a gene: 6. CDR3 length: 15 amino acids. The CDR3 region is CASSPPQGVRNEQFF. The CDR3 nucleotides read TGTGCCAGCTCACCACCCCAGGGGGTGAGGAATGAGCAGTTCTTC.

V usage is TRBV12-3 or TRBV12-4 and J usage is TRBJ1-1, with a weak D call TRBD1 (6 bases). V was cut by 2 bases and J by 4 bases, with 8 bases left in between. There are 13 residues in the CDR3. CDR3 coding DNA: TGTGCCAGCAGTTTACAACAGGGCACTGAAGCTTTCTTT. Translation: CASSLQQGTEAFF.

A note on this clonotype: Compared with germline, one end of the junction differs, possibly owing to a read error. V is TRBV20-1 and J is TRBJ1-5; possible D gene TRBD1, 5 bases. The CDR3 is made up of 14 amino acids. Germline V CDR1 and CDR2: DFQATT, SNEGSKA (reference sequence). In DNA form, the CDR3 reads TGCAGTGGTAGATCTCCCGCAGGGAATCAGCCCCAGCATTTT. This encodes CSGRSPAGNQPQHF.

The chain combines TRBV29-1 with TRBJ2-3; TRBD2 matches at 13 bases. J gave up 3 bases and V 3 bases, and 6 bases lay outside the gene matches. The CDR3 sequence is 16 residues long. Looked up from germline, CDR1 is SQVTM and CDR2 is ANQGSEA. This CDR3 reads CSVDPGLAGETDTQYF. As DNA, the CDR3 is TGCAGCGTTGACCCCGGACTAGCGGGAGAAACAGATACGCAGTATTTT.

The chain uses TRBV29-1 and TRBJ2-5; 7 bases map to TRBD2. The CDR3 is 11 residues long. Per the germline V gene, CDR1 is SQVTM and CDR2 is ANQGSEA. V lost 6 bases to trimming and J lost 3 bases; unmatched junction nucleotides: 1. The CDR3 DNA is TGCAGCGTCGCGGGAGAAGAGACCCAGTACTTC. It encodes CSVAGEETQYF.

In its sample, this clonotype was seen once. The V and J genes are TRBV18 and TRBJ2-2; D unclear. CDR1 is KGHSH and CDR2 is LQKENI in the germline V gene. Trimming shortened V by 0 bases and J by 1 base, and 6 bases separated the two germline ends. The CDR3 length is 15 residues. CDR3 nucleotide sequence: TGTGCCAGCTCACCACCGTGGGGGAACACCGGGGAGCTGTTTTTT. Amino acids: CASSPPWGNTGELFF.

This clonotype was observed once. The V gene is TRBV7-9, the J gene TRBJ2-5; TRBD1 might be the D (6 bases). Germline V gene lookup returns CDR1 SEHNR and CDR2 FQNEAQ (reference sequence). The CDR3 has 13 residues. The V end was cut by 4 bases, the J end by 4 bases, with 10 bases between. The CDR3 loop reads CASSWIQGETQYF. The DNA of the CDR3 is TGTGCCAGCAGCTGGATACAGGGAGAGACCCAGTACTTC.

The chain has TRBV28 and TRBJ1-5; D perhaps matches TRBD1 (5 bases). The V gene lost 10 bases and the J gene lost 9 bases, with 19 bases spanning the gap. CDR1 is MDHEN and CDR2 is SYDVKM in the germline V gene. The CDR3 extends over 13 amino acids. Here the CDR3 DNA reads TGTGCCACCCAAGGGACGGCGCCAGGGCCCCAGCATTTT. Protein sequence: CATQGTAPGPQHF.

This clonotype turned up a few times. J is TRBJ2-5 and V is TRBV20-1; no clear D. Germline lookup yields CDR1 DFQATT and CDR2 SNEGSKA (reference sequence). The CDR3 has 10 residues. V lost 3 bases and J 3 bases, leaving 2 bases between the germline ends. CDR3 in amino acids: CSAREETQYF. The CDR3 DNA is TGCAGTGCTAGGGAAGAGACCCAGTACTTC.